This TCR beta chain came from a study of neurological immune-mediated disorders (dated by TCRdb to between 2019 and 2020). With respect to the entire study: Among the roughly 34 multiple sclerosis patients, relapsing-remitting MS was present in some 30 and secondary progressive MS was present in 3. The cohort comprised some 71 subjects: around 15 HAM/TSP patients, some 35 multiple sclerosis patients and about 20 healthy controls. Peripheral blood TCR-beta repertoires from HTLV-I-associated myelopathy (HAM/TSP) patients, multiple sclerosis patients and healthy controls were compared by UMI-based sequencing. The 95 to 120 TCR-beta libraries included longitudinal samples, technical triplicates and paired sorted CD4+ and CD8+ T-cell subsets alongside PBMC samples. What the work shows at the level of the full study, not this receptor alone: TCR clonal expansion was greatest in HAM/TSP patients and smallest in MS patients, who ranked below even healthy controls. Across subjects, expanded clones never shared an identical CDR3 amino acid sequence, which suggests that the TCR-beta repertoires in every group were private. Phylogenetic analysis grouped repertoires from 18 of 34 MS patients into a cluster of related CDR3 sequences, suggesting a possible repertoire-level signature. The MS cluster showed no association with clinical or MRI features, and the authors stated that larger cohorts are needed.

This clonotype has a count of ten or more. Its antigen is not yet known. No per-base quality is available; no much larger clone lies one base away. For the unsorted PBMC libraries, 2 million PBMCs were stored in RNAlater at -80 degrees C until RNA extraction and were used to generate the libraries. The multiple sclerosis patients were enrolled in a US clinical protocol that evaluated disease progression with magnetic resonance imaging. PBMCs were separated from peripheral blood using Ficoll-Hypaque density gradient centrifugation and then cryopreserved in liquid nitrogen. cDNA was synthesized by template-switch 5'RACE using a primer with a 10-nucleotide random unique molecular identifier that tagged each TCR transcript. Over 170 million TCR-beta sequences, covering 15-18 subjects, were produced in each sequencing run. Total RNA was extracted with the RNeasy kit. Using the KAPA Real-time Library Amplification kit, TCR-beta VDJ regions were amplified with primers for the TCR constant region and the 5'RACE anchor. Sample indexes and Illumina adaptors were added in a first PCR, after which library yield was increased in a second PCR. After Ampure bead purification, the roughly 650 bp TCR product was size-selected on a 2% E-gel SizeSelection system. Library quality was checked on a Bioanalyzer, concentration was measured with Qubit, and libraries were quantified with the Kapa Library Quantification kit before pooling. Paired-end 2 x 150 bp sequencing of the libraries was performed on an Illumina HiSeq 2500. To increase sequence diversity, about 24-32% phiX was spiked into each library pool. The authors processed their data as follows. The UMI-based MiGEC pipeline processed quality-filtered reads and removed over 75% of raw TCR sequences during error correction. IMGT germline references were used for alignment of VDJ genes, and clonotypes were defined by a unique CDR3 amino acid sequence together with V-J genes. Clonal expansion, Shannon diversity, and CDR3 relatedness (CalcPairwiseDistances, ClusterSamples) were evaluated with VDJtools, and phylogenetic trees were built with CLCbio workbench. A clone was classed as expanded if it had 8 or more unique UMIs, a cutoff based on coefficient-of-variation modelling across technical triplicates. TCRdb reran the public reads through fastp at Q25 and MiXCR, keeping productive beta chains. Identical CDR3 proteins give one entry, which carries the most common genes and DNA. V and J calls and clone size were set by TCRdb, not the authors. Counted in this sample were more than 50,000 distinct CDR3 sequences; 3% to 4% of them appeared once. The ten largest clones capture under 2.5% of the sample.

From its cysteine to its phenylalanine, the CDR3 spans 15 amino acids. The read is trimmed to its CDR3 DNA, 45 bases read in frame from base 1. The junction carries 10 bases between V and J, which are trimmed by 3 bases and 0 bases respectively. According to the germline V gene (reference sequence), CDR1 reads SGHNT and CDR2 reads YYREEE. This sequence uses TRBV5-4 and TRBJ2-1, with the D gene not clear enough to name. The specimen sequenced was PBMCs. The receptor comes from a woman aged 50 to 60 with multiple sclerosis. The DNA is TGTGCCAGCAGCTCGGTTGGAAGCTCCTACAATGAGCAGTTCTTC. It translates to CASSSVGSSYNEQFF.